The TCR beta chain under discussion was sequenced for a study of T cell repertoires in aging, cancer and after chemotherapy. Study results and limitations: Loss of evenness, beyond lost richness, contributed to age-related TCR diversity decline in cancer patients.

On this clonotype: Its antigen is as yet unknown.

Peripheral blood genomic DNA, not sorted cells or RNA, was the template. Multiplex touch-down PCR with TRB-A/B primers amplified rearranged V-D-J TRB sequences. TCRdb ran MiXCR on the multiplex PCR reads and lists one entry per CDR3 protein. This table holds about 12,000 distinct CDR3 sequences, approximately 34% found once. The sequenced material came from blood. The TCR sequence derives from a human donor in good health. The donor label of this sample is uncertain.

In DNA form, the CDR3 reads TGTGCCAGCAGCTTGGGACGGTCACCCCTCCACTTT. Amino acids: CASSLGRSPLHF. The chain joins TRBV5-4 to TRBJ1-6, with no clear D. In germline, CDR1 is SGHNT, CDR2 YYREEE (reference sequence). The ends were cut back, 0 bases at V and 10 bases at J, with 5 bases in the middle. This CDR3 region has 12 residues.